Listed below are T cell receptor beta chains from one sample, sequenced in a study of blood T cell repertoires in COVID-19. The assay was immunoSEQ multiplex PCR, and TCRdb's table has in-frame clones only and misses some. Among approximately 220,000 clones, 75% to 85% were seen once, and the ten largest hold 4.7%. Sequenced material: peripheral blood. The receptor source for this set is a woman between 65 and 79 years old with acute or convalescent COVID-19. Both conserved end residues are part of each CDR3. The order of the fields is clone size, V gene, J gene, CDR3 length, D gene, CDR3 protein, CDR3 DNA. D genes are given only for firm matches. Some rows have no size entry. The others give once, few or many, or a class for an expanded clone.

size: -
V: TRBV11-1
J: TRBJ2-7
length: 12
D: -
CDR3: CASSPLGGEQYF
DNA: TGTGCCAGCAGCCCTCTCGGGGGCGAGCAGTACTTC

size: -
V: TRBV5-1
J: TRBJ2-7
length: 15
D: TRBD1
CDR3: CASSFLQGSSYEQYF
DNA: TGCGCCAGCAGCTTCTTACAGGGGAGCTCCTACGAGCAGTACTTC

size: -
V: TRBV4-2
J: TRBJ1-2
length: 17
D: TRBD1
CDR3: CASSQEGPRAGGYGYTF
DNA: TGTGCCAGCAGCCAAGAAGGACCACGGGCAGGGGGCTATGGCTACACCTTC

size: -
V: TRBV3-1/TRBV3-2
J: TRBJ2-1
length: 18
D: TRBD2
CDR3: CASSHLGGAGDHYNEQFF
DNA: TGTGCCAGCAGCCACCTCGGAGGAGCGGGGGACCACTACAATGAGCAGTTCTTC

size: -
V: TRBV7-2
J: TRBJ2-5
length: 15
D: -
CDR3: CASSSSGVQAETQYF
DNA: TGTGCCAGCAGCTCCTCGGGGGTCCAGGCAGAGACCCAGTACTTC

size: -
V: TRBV10-3
J: TRBJ2-3
length: 13
D: -
CDR3: CATKGRETDTQYF
DNA: TGTGCCACCAAGGGCCGGGAAACAGATACGCAGTATTTT

size: -
V: TRBV6-5
J: TRBJ1-2
length: 15
D: -
CDR3: CASSYTPWEGGGYTF
DNA: TGTGCCAGCAGTTACACCCCGTGGGAGGGCGGCGGCTACACCTTC

size: -
V: TRBV7-2
J: TRBJ2-1
length: 16
D: -
CDR3: CASSFWGTLPHNEQFF
DNA: TGTGCCAGCAGCTTCTGGGGCACCCTCCCCCACAATGAGCAGTTCTTC

size: few
V: TRBV9
J: TRBJ2-3
length: 16
D: TRBD2
CDR3: CASSVAASGGLDTQYF
DNA: TGTGCCAGCAGCGTAGCGGCTAGCGGGGGTTTGGATACGCAGTATTTT

size: -
V: TRBV4-1
J: TRBJ1-5
length: 15
D: -
CDR3: CASSLTVLRNQPQHF
DNA: TGCGCCAGCAGCCTTACGGTCCTGAGGAATCAGCCCCAGCATTTT

size: -
V: TRBV4-2
J: TRBJ2-1
length: 14
D: TRBD2
CDR3: CASSQESGGNEQFF
DNA: TGTGCCAGCAGCCAGGAGAGCGGGGGCAATGAGCAGTTCTTC

size: -
V: TRBV30
J: TRBJ2-5
length: 13
D: -
CDR3: CAWKGGPGETQYF
DNA: TGTGCCTGGAAGGGGGGGCCGGGAGAGACCCAGTACTTC

size: -
V: TRBV7-2
J: TRBJ2-6
length: 17
D: TRBD1
CDR3: CASSSRMTGTGANVLTF
DNA: TGTGCCAGCAGCTCGCGGATGACAGGGACCGGGGCCAACGTCCTGACTTTC

size: -
V: TRBV7-2
J: TRBJ1-5
length: 13
D: -
CDR3: CASSQQTGQPQHF
DNA: TGTGCCAGCAGCCAACAGACAGGTCAGCCCCAGCATTTT

size: -
V: TRBV10-3
J: TRBJ1-2
length: 16
D: TRBD1
CDR3: CAISESGRQGEGGYTF
DNA: TGTGCCATCAGTGAGTCTGGACGACAGGGGGAGGGAGGCTACACCTTC

size: few
V: TRBV10-3
J: TRBJ2-5
length: 14
D: -
CDR3: CAISSPDGVETQYF
DNA: TGTGCCATCAGTTCTCCGGACGGGGTTGAGACCCAGTACTTC

size: few
V: TRBV20-1
J: TRBJ1-1
length: 14
D: -
CDR3: CSASPQSTGSYAFF
DNA: TGCAGTGCTAGTCCCCAAAGTACAGGTTCCTACGCTTTCTTT

size: -
V: TRBV3-1/TRBV3-2
J: TRBJ1-6
length: 14
D: -
CDR3: CASSQVQQDSPLHF
DNA: TGTGCCAGCAGCCAAGTACAACAGGACTCACCCCTCCACTTT

size: -
V: TRBV19
J: TRBJ1-4
length: 14
D: -
CDR3: CASSIARGGEKLFF
DNA: TGTGCCAGTAGTATAGCCCGAGGGGGTGAAAAACTGTTTTTT

size: few
V: TRBV6-6
J: TRBJ2-5
length: 16
D: -
CDR3: CASSYSRTEFPGTQYF
DNA: TGTGCCAGCAGTTACTCAAGGACAGAATTCCCTGGTACCCAGTACTTC

size: once
V: TRBV6-5
J: TRBJ2-7
length: 14
D: -
CDR3: CASSRHSTSYEQYF
DNA: TGTGCCAGCAGCCGACACTCTACATCCTACGAGCAGTACTTC

size: few
V: TRBV29-1
J: TRBJ1-1
length: 12
D: -
CDR3: CSVGQGITEAFF
DNA: TGCAGCGTTGGGCAGGGAATCACTGAAGCTTTCTTT

size: -
V: TRBV7-9
J: TRBJ2-7
length: 15
D: TRBD1
CDR3: CASSHYRGRGLEQYF
DNA: TGTGCCAGCAGCCACTACAGGGGGCGCGGTCTGGAGCAGTACTTC

size: -
V: TRBV10-3
J: TRBJ1-2
length: 14
D: TRBD1
CDR3: CAISETGQGNGYTF
DNA: TGTGCCATCAGTGAGACGGGACAGGGGAATGGCTACACCTTC

size: -
V: TRBV6-2/TRBV6-3
J: TRBJ2-5
length: 12
D: -
CDR3: CASSYWEETQYF
DNA: TGTGCCAGCAGTTACTGGGAGGAGACCCAGTACTTC

size: -
V: TRBV11-3
J: TRBJ1-1
length: 15
D: -
CDR3: CASSLDGSRNTEAFF
DNA: TGTGCCAGCAGCTTAGACGGGAGCAGGAACACTGAAGCTTTCTTT

size: -
V: TRBV2
J: TRBJ2-7
length: 12
D: -
CDR3: CASSESSYEQYF
DNA: TGTGCCAGCAGTGAATCATCCTACGAGCAGTACTTC

size: few
V: TRBV7-9
J: TRBJ1-2
length: 14
D: -
CDR3: CASSSDRTHYGYTF
DNA: TGTGCCAGCAGCTCCGACAGAACGCACTATGGCTACACCTTC

size: -
V: TRBV3-1/TRBV3-2
J: TRBJ2-3
length: 14
D: -
CDR3: CASEGGGPRDTQYF
DNA: TGTGCCAGCGAAGGGGGGGGGCCACGAGATACGCAGTATTTT

size: -
V: TRBV5-4
J: TRBJ1-1
length: 15
D: -
CDR3: CASSREGTLSTEAFF
DNA: TGTGCCAGCAGCCGGGAGGGAACTCTGAGTACTGAAGCTTTCTTT

size: -
V: TRBV28
J: TRBJ2-1
length: 15
D: TRBD1
CDR3: CASNSFITGGNEQFF
DNA: TGTGCCAGCAACTCATTCATCACAGGGGGCAATGAGCAGTTCTTC

size: -
V: TRBV15
J: TRBJ2-3
length: 15
D: -
CDR3: CATSSLLRGSDTQYF
DNA: TGTGCCACCAGCAGCCTTCTTCGGGGGTCAGATACGCAGTATTTT

size: -
V: TRBV13
J: TRBJ1-1
length: 15
D: -
CDR3: CASSLTAGLNTEAFF
DNA: TGTGCCAGCAGCTTAACGGCAGGGCTGAACACTGAAGCTTTCTTT

size: -
V: TRBV2
J: TRBJ1-4
length: 15
D: TRBD1
CDR3: CASSETRTGAKKLFF
DNA: TGTGCCAGCAGTGAAACTCGGACAGGGGCAAAAAAACTGTTTTTT

size: few
V: TRBV29-1
J: TRBJ1-1
length: 13
D: TRBD1
CDR3: CSVRWTGGTEAFF
DNA: TGCAGCGTGCGCTGGACAGGGGGGACTGAAGCTTTCTTT

size: -
V: TRBV4-3
J: TRBJ1-2
length: 17
D: TRBD1
CDR3: CASSQGLKTGVSNGYTF
DNA: TGCGCCAGCAGCCAAGGCTTGAAGACAGGGGTATCGAATGGCTACACCTTC

size: -
V: TRBV24-1
J: TRBJ2-2
length: 19
D: TRBD1
CDR3: CATSDSLRQDRWNTGELFF
DNA: TGTGCCACCAGCGACAGTCTGCGTCAGGACAGGTGGAACACCGGGGAGCTGTTTTTT

size: -
V: TRBV11-1
J: TRBJ2-1
length: 14
D: TRBD1
CDR3: CASSLGDSYNEQFF
DNA: TGTGCCAGCAGCTTAGGGGACAGTTACAATGAGCAGTTCTTC

size: -
V: TRBV4-3
J: TRBJ1-5
length: 16
D: TRBD1
CDR3: CASSQDRQGVNQPQHF
DNA: TGCGCCAGCAGCCAAGACCGACAGGGGGTGAATCAGCCCCAGCATTTT

size: -
V: TRBV10-2
J: TRBJ1-3
length: 15
D: TRBD1
CDR3: CASSPGQDAGNTIYF
DNA: TGCGCCAGCAGCCCGGGACAGGACGCTGGAAACACCATATATTTT

size: -
V: TRBV4-2
J: TRBJ2-1
length: 17
D: TRBD1
CDR3: CASSWGTEGIKYNEQFF
DNA: TGTGCCAGCAGCTGGGGGACAGAGGGTATCAAATACAATGAGCAGTTCTTC

size: -
V: TRBV7-2
J: TRBJ2-3
length: 15
D: -
CDR3: CASSLAPGVGDTQYF
DNA: TGTGCCAGCAGCTTAGCGCCCGGGGTCGGGGATACGCAGTATTTT

size: -
V: TRBV3-1/TRBV3-2
J: TRBJ2-5
length: 14
D: TRBD2
CDR3: CASSRFGLEETQYF
DNA: TGTGCCAGCAGCCGATTCGGACTAGAAGAGACCCAGTACTTC

size: -
V: TRBV7-2
J: TRBJ1-1
length: 12
D: -
CDR3: CASSSSGTEAFF
DNA: TGTGCCAGCAGCTCTAGCGGCACTGAAGCTTTCTTT

size: -
V: TRBV4-3
J: TRBJ2-1
length: 16
D: TRBD1
CDR3: CASSQERTGGLNEQFF
DNA: TGCGCCAGCAGCCAAGAAAGGACAGGGGGTTTAAATGAGCAGTTCTTC

size: few
V: TRBV2
J: TRBJ1-1
length: 15
D: -
CDR3: CASSEQGLMNTEAFF
DNA: TGTGCCAGCAGTGAGCAGGGATTGATGAACACTGAAGCTTTCTTT

size: -
V: TRBV4-1
J: TRBJ2-1
length: 12
D: -
CDR3: CASSRTNNEQFF
DNA: TGCGCCAGCAGCCGGACTAACAATGAGCAGTTCTTC